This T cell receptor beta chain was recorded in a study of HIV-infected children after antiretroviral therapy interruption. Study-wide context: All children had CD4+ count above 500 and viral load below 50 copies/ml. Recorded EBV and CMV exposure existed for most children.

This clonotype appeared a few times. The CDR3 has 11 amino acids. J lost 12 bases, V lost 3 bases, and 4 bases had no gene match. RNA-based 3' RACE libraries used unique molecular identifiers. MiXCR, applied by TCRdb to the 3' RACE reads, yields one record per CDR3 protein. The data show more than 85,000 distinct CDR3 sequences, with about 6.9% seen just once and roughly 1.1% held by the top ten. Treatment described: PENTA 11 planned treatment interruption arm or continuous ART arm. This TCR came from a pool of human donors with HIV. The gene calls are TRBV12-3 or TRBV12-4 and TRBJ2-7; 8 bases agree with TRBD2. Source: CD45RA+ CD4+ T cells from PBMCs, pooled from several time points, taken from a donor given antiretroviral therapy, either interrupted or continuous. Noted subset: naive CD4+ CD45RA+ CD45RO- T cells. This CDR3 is CASSFGRAPYF. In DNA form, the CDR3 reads TGTGCCAGCAGTTTCGGGAGGGCCCCGTACTTC.